The rows below give T cell receptor beta chains drawn from one sample of a study of cytomegalovirus exposure and HLA in healthy donors. The protocol was immunoSEQ multiplex PCR, while the TCRdb copy is restricted to in-frame clones and leaves out a portion. This sample yields about 160,000 clones, of which around three quarters are seen a single time; approximately 2% belongs to the top ten. Sequenced input: PBMCs. The receptors here all came from a man aged 40-50 years in good health and CMV-seronegative. The CDR3 runs from the conserved cysteine through the conserved F or W. Each record gives: J gene, V gene, clone size, D gene, CDR3 protein, CDR3 DNA. The D gene is left open where the match is weak. Some rows mark clone size as missing; the rest say once, few, many or name a class of expanded clone.

TRBJ1-3 | TRBV19 | - | - | CASSFSGNTIYF | TGTGCCAGTTCCTTTAGTGGAAACACCATATATTTT
TRBJ2-2 | TRBV6-1 | - | - | CASRGARSWAGELFF | TGTGCCAGCAGGGGGGCGCGGAGCTGGGCCGGGGAGCTGTTTTTT
TRBJ1-2 | TRBV10-1 | - | - | CASSEPPSGAAGGYTF | TGCGCCAGCAGTGAGCCCCCTTCTGGGGCAGCCGGCGGCTACACCTTC
TRBJ2-3 | TRBV5-5 | - | - | CASSLSSAAADTQYF | TGTGCCAGCAGCCTCTCCTCTGCGGCTGCAGATACGCAGTATTTT
TRBJ2-7 | TRBV5-1 | - | TRBD2 | CASSGTSEPAYEQYF | TGCGCCAGCAGCGGAACTAGCGAGCCGGCCTACGAGCAGTACTTC
TRBJ2-1 | TRBV7-9 | - | - | CASSLEGSGNEQFF | TGTGCCAGCAGCTTGGAGGGGTCGGGCAATGAGCAGTTCTTC
TRBJ2-1 | TRBV7-6 | - | TRBD2 | CASSLALAGALHNEQFF | TGTGCCAGCAGCTTAGCCCTAGCGGGCGCCCTCCACAATGAGCAGTTCTTC
TRBJ2-2 | TRBV2 | few | TRBD2 | CASAGGRDTGELFF | TGTGCCAGCGCGGGGGGACGGGACACCGGGGAGCTGTTTTTT
TRBJ1-5 | TRBV6-6 | - | - | CASRTPGILGNQPQHF | TGTGCCAGCAGGACCCCAGGGATCTTGGGCAATCAGCCCCAGCATTTT
TRBJ2-1 | TRBV6-1 | few | TRBD2 | CASSEALGTSHYNEQFF | TGTGCCAGCAGTGAAGCGCTCGGGACTAGTCACTACAATGAGCAGTTCTTC
TRBJ2-3 | TRBV7-9 | - | TRBD1 | CASSKDRGGTDTQYF | TGTGCCAGCAGCAAGGACAGGGGCGGAACAGATACGCAGTATTTT
TRBJ1-1 | TRBV7-9 | few | - | CASSLSGGTEAFF | TGTGCCAGCAGCTTATCGGGGGGGACTGAAGCTTTCTTT
TRBJ1-2 | TRBV13 | - | - | CASSSRTANYGYTF | TGTGCCAGCAGCTCTCGGACAGCTAACTATGGCTACACCTTC
TRBJ2-7 | TRBV4-1 | - | - | CASNRKADRVYEQYF | TGCGCCAGCAACCGGAAGGCCGATCGGGTCTACGAGCAGTACTTC
TRBJ2-7 | TRBV27 | - | - | CASRPNSYEQYF | TGTGCCAGCAGGCCTAATTCCTACGAGCAGTACTTC
TRBJ2-5 | TRBV6-5 | - | - | CASRTWTAQETQYF | TGTGCCAGCAGGACCTGGACAGCCCAAGAGACCCAGTACTTC
TRBJ2-1 | TRBV5-8 | once | TRBD2 | CASSLAAGGPLNEQFF | TGTGCCAGCAGCTTGGCGGCGGGAGGGCCATTGAATGAGCAGTTCTTC
TRBJ2-3 | TRBV28 | - | TRBD2 | CASRQWGRATADTQYF | TGTGCCAGCAGACAATGGGGGAGGGCCACGGCAGATACGCAGTATTTT
TRBJ1-2 | TRBV9 | - | - | CASSSTGNYGYTF | TGTGCCAGCAGTTCCACAGGGAACTATGGCTACACCTTC
TRBJ2-7 | TRBV7-9 | - | - | CASSRGGSYEQYF | TGTGCCAGCAGTCGAGGGGGCTCCTACGAGCAGTACTTC